The rows below give T cell receptor beta chains drawn from one sample of a study of blood T cell repertoires in COVID-19. Clones were sequenced by immunoSEQ multiplex PCR, and TCRdb holds only the in-frame ones, with some missing. This table holds more than 95,000 clones, about 80% found once. Sequencing was carried out using peripheral blood. The receptor source for this set is a woman aged 70 to 79 with acute or convalescent COVID-19. Each CDR3 is given with its conserved first and last residue. A D gene is named only where the DNA matches it firmly. Some rows have no size entry. The others give once, few or many, or a class for an expanded clone.

clone_size j_call d_call cdr3_length v_call cdr3_nt cdr3_aa
- TRBJ1-2 TRBD1 13 TRBV6-5 TGTGCCAGCAGTCCGACCCCAGGGGGAGGCTACACCTTC CASSPTPGGGYTF
- TRBJ2-7 - 13 TRBV30 TGTGCCTGGAGGAAGATAGACAGTTACGAGCAGTACTTC CAWRKIDSYEQYF
- TRBJ2-3 TRBD2 12 TRBV24-1 TGTGCCACGGGGGGGAATACAGATACGCAGTATTTT CATGGNTDTQYF
- TRBJ1-1 TRBD1 14 TRBV6-5 TGTGCCAGCAGCCTAACAGGGGGCGAAACTGAAGCTTTCTTT CASSLTGGETEAFF
- TRBJ1-4 TRBD1 15 TRBV5-1 TGCGCCAGCAGCTCTTGGGGACAGATGAATGAAAAACTGTTTTTT CASSSWGQMNEKLFF
few TRBJ1-2 - 17 TRBV3-1/TRBV3-2 TGTGCCAGCAGCCAAGCCCGGGATGTCAGACGAAGGGATGGCTACACCTTC CASSQARDVRRRDGYTF
- TRBJ1-1 - 15 TRBV14 TGTGCCAGCAGCCTCGCTCGGGGTCTGAACACTGAAGCTTTCTTT CASSLARGLNTEAFF
- TRBJ1-1 TRBD1 13 TRBV5-4 TGTGCCAGCAGCCCACAGGGGCTACTTGAAGCTTTCTTT CASSPQGLLEAFF
- TRBJ1-1 - 15 TRBV18 TGTGCCAGCTCACCCGAACAGGGAAGAGGGACTGAAGCTTTCTTT CASSPEQGRGTEAFF
few TRBJ1-1 - 14 TRBV30 TGTGCCTGGAGTCTCGACAGGCCGAACACTGAAGCTTTCTTT CAWSLDRPNTEAFF